The rows below give T cell receptor beta chains drawn from one sample of a study of OX40 agonist ivuxolimab in advanced cancers. Generated by immunoSEQ multiplex PCR, the TCRdb table keeps only in-frame clones and is missing some. Of over 30,000 clones in the sample, about four fifths were seen once. The sequences come from CD4+ or CD8+ T cells sorted from blood, collected in a trial of the OX40 agonist ivuxolimab. Receptor source: an adult with an advanced solid tumor such as melanoma, head and neck, liver or kidney cancer. CDR3s include the opening cysteine and the closing phenylalanine or tryptophan. The D gene is left open where the match is weak. Clone size is given for some rows only: seen once, a few or many times, or a class if the clone is expanded.

CDR3 DNA	CDR3 protein	J gene	clone size	V gene	D gene
TGCGCCAGCAGCTTGCAGGGTGTGGCCACTGAAGCTTTCTTT	CASSLQGVATEAFF	TRBJ1-1	-	TRBV5-1	-
TGTGCCAGCAGGCCATGGGATCGGAACACTGAAGCTTTCTTT	CASRPWDRNTEAFF	TRBJ1-1	-	TRBV27	-
TGTGCCAGCAGTGACCTGAAGGACAGTTACTCACCCCTCCACTTT	CASSDLKDSYSPLHF	TRBJ1-6	-	TRBV2	-
TGTGCCTGGAGTGTACGACTACAGGGTCGCTATGGCTACACCTTC	CAWSVRLQGRYGYTF	TRBJ1-2	few	TRBV30	-
TGTGCCAGCAGCAAAGTCGGGAGGAGGTCACCTAATTCACCCCTCCACTTT	CASSKVGRRSPNSPLHF	TRBJ1-6	-	TRBV21-1	-
TGTGCCAGCAGTGAAGCGCAGTATGGCTACACCTTC	CASSEAQYGYTF	TRBJ1-2	-	TRBV6-1	-
TGTGCCAGCAGCGTAGGGTGGGGGCCCTACGAGCAGTACTTC	CASSVGWGPYEQYF	TRBJ2-7	-	TRBV9	-
TGTGCCAGCAGTAAGGGACTCCCCACAGATACGCAGTATTTT	CASSKGLPTDTQYF	TRBJ2-3	-	TRBV6-6	-
TGTGCCAGCTCACGGACAGGGGGTACCTATGGCTACACCTTC	CASSRTGGTYGYTF	TRBJ1-2	few	TRBV18	TRBD1
TGTGCCAGCAGCTTAGTTACGGGTTCCTACAATGAGCAGTTCTTC	CASSLVTGSYNEQFF	TRBJ2-1	-	TRBV7-8	-
TGTGCCAGCAGCCAAGATCAAAGGACAGGGAGTACCTATGGCTACACCTTC	CASSQDQRTGSTYGYTF	TRBJ1-2	-	TRBV4-2	TRBD1
TGCGCCAGCAGCCCTCGACCGCTAGTGGGGAGAGCTCTGGGGGCCAACGTCCTGACTTTC	CASSPRPLVGRALGANVLTF	TRBJ2-6	-	TRBV5-1	-
TGTGCCATCGGGGACCGAACAACTAATGAAAAACTGTTTTTT	CAIGDRTTNEKLFF	TRBJ1-4	many	TRBV10-3	-
TGTGCCAGCAGTCGTAACAGGGCAACTGAAGCTTTCTTT	CASSRNRATEAFF	TRBJ1-1	few	TRBV6-6	-
TGTGCCAGCAGCACTGGGACATCCACAGATACGCAGTATTTT	CASSTGTSTDTQYF	TRBJ2-3	once	TRBV9	-
TGCGCCAGCAGCCAAGGCGGGCGCAGTTACGGTGAAAAACTGTTTTTT	CASSQGGRSYGEKLFF	TRBJ1-4	-	TRBV4-1	-
TGTGCCAGCAGCTTAGAGTACAGGGGATATGAGCAGTTCTTC	CASSLEYRGYEQFF	TRBJ2-1	-	TRBV7-2	TRBD1
TGTGCCAGCAGCTTAACAGGGTGGAATGAGCAGTTCTTC	CASSLTGWNEQFF	TRBJ2-1	-	TRBV7-9	-
TGCGCCAGCAGTGAAGGGGGAACAGGGGAGACCCAGTACTTC	CASSEGGTGETQYF	TRBJ2-5	-	TRBV10-1	-
TGCGCCAGCAGCCAAGTAACAGGACAGGTTTATGGCTACACCTTC	CASSQVTGQVYGYTF	TRBJ1-2	-	TRBV4-1	TRBD1
TGCGCCAGCAGCCAAGAAGGGACAGGTTATGGCTACACCTTC	CASSQEGTGYGYTF	TRBJ1-2	-	TRBV4-1	TRBD1
TGTGCCAGCAGCTTGGCGCAGGACTATGGCTACACCTTC	CASSLAQDYGYTF	TRBJ1-2	-	TRBV5-6	-
TGTGCCAGTACTATGGCGGGACAGCGTTATGGCTACACCTTC	CASTMAGQRYGYTF	TRBJ1-2	-	TRBV19	TRBD1
TGTGCCAGCAGCTTAGCGTCCACGGGGGCTGAAGCTTTCTTT	CASSLASTGAEAFF	TRBJ1-1	few	TRBV7-9	-
TGTGCCAGCTCACCGTTAGGCTGGCCGGATTCACCCCTCCACTTT	CASSPLGWPDSPLHF	TRBJ1-6	once	TRBV18	-
TGTGCCAGCAGCCAAGATCGTCGGGACGGCTATGGCTACACCTTC	CASSQDRRDGYGYTF	TRBJ1-2	few	TRBV4-2	-
TGTGCCAGCAGCTCCTACCGGACAGGGAGGGAGACCCAGTACTTC	CASSSYRTGRETQYF	TRBJ2-5	-	TRBV5-8	TRBD1
TGTGCCAGCAGCCCCGGGCTGAGCACAGATACGCAGTATTTT	CASSPGLSTDTQYF	TRBJ2-3	-	TRBV7-3	-
TGCGCCAGCAGACACCAAGAGACCCAGTACTTC	CASRHQETQYF	TRBJ2-5	-	TRBV5-1	-
TGTGCCAGCAGTTACGGGGTTGAGCAGTACTTC	CASSYGVEQYF	TRBJ2-7	-	TRBV6-6	-
TGTGCCAGCTCCACGCGGGGCACCATCCAAGAGACCCAGTACTTC	CASSTRGTIQETQYF	TRBJ2-5	-	TRBV9	-
TGTGCCAGCAGACTAACCGGGACATCTGGAAACACCATATATTTT	CASRLTGTSGNTIYF	TRBJ1-3	-	TRBV7-2	-
TGTGCCAGCAGCCAAGATCAAGGGAGAGGGACAGATACGCAGTATTTT	CASSQDQGRGTDTQYF	TRBJ2-3	-	TRBV14	-
TGTGCCAGCAGTTACAAGGGGGACTATGGCTACACCTTC	CASSYKGDYGYTF	TRBJ1-2	-	TRBV6-5	-
TGTGCCAGCAGCTACAGCGGCACAGATACGCAGTATTTT	CASSYSGTDTQYF	TRBJ2-3	-	TRBV9	-
TGCGCCAGCAGCCATCCGGGACAGGGGGGCTACGAGCAGTACTTC	CASSHPGQGGYEQYF	TRBJ2-7	-	TRBV4-1	TRBD1
TGTGCCAGCTCGCTTGACAGGGGGCCTAATCAGCCCCAGCATTTT	CASSLDRGPNQPQHF	TRBJ1-5	once	TRBV18	TRBD1
TGTGCCTGGAGCCGGCCGCCTAACGAGCAGTACTTC	CAWSRPPNEQYF	TRBJ2-7	-	TRBV30	-
TGTGCCAGCAGCCCCAGCGCGGACGACACAGATACGCAGTATTTT	CASSPSADDTDTQYF	TRBJ2-3	-	TRBV9	-
TGTGCCAGCTCAGGACTGGGGGGAGATACGCAGTATTTT	CASSGLGGDTQYF	TRBJ2-3	few	TRBV18	-
TGTGCCTGGAGTGTCTTCCGGAACACTGAAGCTTTCTTT	CAWSVFRNTEAFF	TRBJ1-1	once	TRBV30	-
TGCGCCAGCAGCTTGGGCCCTACGGGGGCTGGTGAAGCTTTCTTT	CASSLGPTGAGEAFF	TRBJ1-1	-	TRBV5-1	-
TGTGCCAGCTCACCATCCATTTCAACAGGGGACTCTGAAGCTTTCTTT	CASSPSISTGDSEAFF	TRBJ1-1	-	TRBV18	TRBD1
TGTGCCAGCAGTGAAGGCCAGCGGAACACCGGGGAGCTGTTTTTT	CASSEGQRNTGELFF	TRBJ2-2	few	TRBV2	-